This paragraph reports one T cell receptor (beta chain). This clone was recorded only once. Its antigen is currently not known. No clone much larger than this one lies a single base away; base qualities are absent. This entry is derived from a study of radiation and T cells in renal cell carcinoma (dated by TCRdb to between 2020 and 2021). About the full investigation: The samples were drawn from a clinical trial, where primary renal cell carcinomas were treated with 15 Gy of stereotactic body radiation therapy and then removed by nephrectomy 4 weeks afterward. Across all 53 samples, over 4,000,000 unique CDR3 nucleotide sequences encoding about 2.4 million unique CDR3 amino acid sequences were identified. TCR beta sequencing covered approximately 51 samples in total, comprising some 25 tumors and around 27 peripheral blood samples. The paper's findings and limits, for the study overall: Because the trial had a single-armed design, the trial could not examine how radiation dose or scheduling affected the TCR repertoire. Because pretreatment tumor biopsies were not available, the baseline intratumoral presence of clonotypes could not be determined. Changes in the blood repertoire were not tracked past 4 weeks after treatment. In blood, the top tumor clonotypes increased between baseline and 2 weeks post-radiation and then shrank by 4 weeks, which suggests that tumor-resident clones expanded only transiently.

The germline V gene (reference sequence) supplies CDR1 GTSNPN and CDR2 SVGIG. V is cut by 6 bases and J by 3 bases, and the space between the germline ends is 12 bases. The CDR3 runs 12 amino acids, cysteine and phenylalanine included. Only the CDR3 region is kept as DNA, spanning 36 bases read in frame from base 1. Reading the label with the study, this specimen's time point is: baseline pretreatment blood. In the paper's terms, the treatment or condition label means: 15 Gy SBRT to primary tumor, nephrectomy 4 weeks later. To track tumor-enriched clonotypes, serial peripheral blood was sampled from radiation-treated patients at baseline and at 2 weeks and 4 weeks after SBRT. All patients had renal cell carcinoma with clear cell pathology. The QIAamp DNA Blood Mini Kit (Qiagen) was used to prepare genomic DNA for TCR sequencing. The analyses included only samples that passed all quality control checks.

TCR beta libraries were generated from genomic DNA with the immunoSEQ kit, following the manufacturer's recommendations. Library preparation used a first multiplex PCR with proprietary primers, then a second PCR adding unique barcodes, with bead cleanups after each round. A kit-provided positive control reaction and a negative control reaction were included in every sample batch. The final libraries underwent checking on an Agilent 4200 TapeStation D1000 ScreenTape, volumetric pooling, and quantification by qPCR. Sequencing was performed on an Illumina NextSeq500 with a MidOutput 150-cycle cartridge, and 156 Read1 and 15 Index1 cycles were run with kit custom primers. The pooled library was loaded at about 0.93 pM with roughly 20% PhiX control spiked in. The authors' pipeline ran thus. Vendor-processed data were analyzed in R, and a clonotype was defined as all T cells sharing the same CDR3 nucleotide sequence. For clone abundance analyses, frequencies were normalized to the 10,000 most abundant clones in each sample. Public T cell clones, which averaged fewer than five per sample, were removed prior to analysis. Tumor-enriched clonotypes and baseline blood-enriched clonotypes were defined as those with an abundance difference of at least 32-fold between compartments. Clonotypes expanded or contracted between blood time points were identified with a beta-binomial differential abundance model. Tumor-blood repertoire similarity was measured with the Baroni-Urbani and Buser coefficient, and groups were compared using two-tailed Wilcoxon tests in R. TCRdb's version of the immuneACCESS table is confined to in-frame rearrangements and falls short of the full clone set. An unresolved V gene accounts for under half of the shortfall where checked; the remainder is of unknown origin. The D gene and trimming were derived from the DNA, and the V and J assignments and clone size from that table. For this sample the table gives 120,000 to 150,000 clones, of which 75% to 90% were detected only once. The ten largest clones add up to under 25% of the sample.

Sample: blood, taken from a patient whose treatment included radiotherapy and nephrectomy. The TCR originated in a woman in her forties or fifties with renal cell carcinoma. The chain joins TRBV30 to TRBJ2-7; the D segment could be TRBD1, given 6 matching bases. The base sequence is TGTGCCTGTGACAGGAGCTACTACGAGCAGTACTTC. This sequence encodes CACDRSYYEQYF.